A selection of T cell receptor beta chains follows, all from one sample in a study of T cell changes during pregnancy in multiple sclerosis. The data were produced by immunoSEQ multiplex PCR, yet TCRdb's version contains in-frame clones alone and is incomplete. The table has 30,000 to 40,000 clones, just over 90% seen once. This material consisted of CD4+ T cells from peripheral blood mononuclear cells, taken in the third trimester of pregnancy. All receptors come from a female donor with multiple sclerosis, enrolled in a pregnancy study. Each CDR3 is given with its conserved first and last residue. The D gene is left open where the match is weak. Clone size is given for some rows only: seen once, a few or many times, or a class if the clone is expanded.

len	v_gene	d_gene	abundance	CDR3aa
13	TRBV19	-	-	CASSMEDRAPQHF
15	TRBV15	TRBD1	-	CATSRRPDRPHEQYF
15	TRBV5-1	TRBD2	-	CASSPQREGRNEQYF
16	TRBV5-1	TRBD2	-	CASSTLAGGSYNEQFF
13	TRBV7-8	-	-	CASSLGGLKKQYF
16	TRBV9	TRBD2	-	CASSVVGSGTYNEQFF
13	TRBV19	-	-	CASSIRTDYEQYF
14	TRBV29-1	-	-	CSVEQGLGDTEAFF
15	TRBV5-1	TRBD2	-	CASSLETSGPLEQYF
15	TRBV5-4	-	-	CASSLVGGSYNEQFF
17	TRBV5-6	-	-	CASSPLARGLSAYEQYF
12	TRBV2	TRBD2	-	CASRVAGDTQYF
15	TRBV30	-	-	CAWTSSAGAWETQYF
13	TRBV27	-	once	CASSSRGSYGYTF
13	TRBV6-1	-	-	CASRDSPYYGYTF
13	TRBV6-5	TRBD1	-	CASNYRGGNEQYF
13	TRBV19	-	once	CASSLAENQPQHF
19	TRBV7-8	TRBD2	-	CASSLEGLAGKPDTDTQYF
12	TRBV19	-	-	CASSGIRGEQFF
15	TRBV19	TRBD1	-	CASIAGTVNTGELFF
15	TRBV18	-	-	CASSQQGYSYNEQFF
13	TRBV28	-	once	CASIRTANTEAFF
14	TRBV30	-	-	CAWSVAGGGEKLFF
15	TRBV7-3	-	-	CASSPGGGTTDTQYF
16	TRBV9	TRBD2	-	CASTPLSGMNTGELFF
15	TRBV7-2	-	-	CASSLLADSYNEQFF
19	TRBV4-1	-	-	CASSQEVGRSTLSGNTIYF
15	TRBV4-2	-	once	CASSQDLQFGNEQFF
13	TRBV18	-	-	CASSPRLTDTQYF
13	TRBV6-1	-	-	CASNEGGNYGYTF
12	TRBV2	-	medium-sized	CASSAADTEAFF
15	TRBV28	TRBD1	-	CASSRDGTGNYEQYF
15	TRBV19	TRBD1	-	CASSGGQGTNEKLFF
14	TRBV28	-	-	CASSGPNQADTQYF
15	TRBV28	TRBD2	-	CAGGTSGRSSYEQYF
14	TRBV19	TRBD1	-	CASRRDRGTYEQYF
15	TRBV15	TRBD1	-	CATSSRGGGGSEAFF
11	TRBV29-1	-	-	CSVANQGGYTF
13	TRBV7-3	-	-	CASSLQGGYEQYF
15	TRBV12-5	-	once	CASGFTDPGREKLFF
14	TRBV30	-	-	CAWSIGGLTDTQYF
16	TRBV7-6	TRBD1	-	CASSLEGQGVWETQYF
14	TRBV5-1	-	-	CASSSSGYSYEQYF
15	TRBV28	-	-	CASSTGGDPNEKLFF
15	TRBV5-1	TRBD2	-	CASSTTSGPAYEQYF
17	TRBV5-1	TRBD1	once	CASSLNDRGRTNEKLFF
14	TRBV2	TRBD2	-	CASILGEGSYEQYF
15	TRBV6-6	TRBD2	once	CASSSAGTNYNEQFF
14	TRBV5-1	TRBD1	-	CASSSGTANQPQHF
17	TRBV14	-	-	CASSQVGSLSGANVLTF